A single sample is the source of the 3 T cell receptor beta chains below, sequenced in a study of cytomegalovirus exposure and HLA in healthy donors. Both 60 Vbeta primers and 13 Jbeta primers went into the PCR. Clones were sequenced by immunoSEQ multiplex PCR, and TCRdb holds only the in-frame ones, with some missing. This table has approximately 150,000 clones, approximately 71% appearing once. The sample was PBMCs. All receptors come from a male donor in good health and CMV-seronegative.

This clone was recorded only once. The chain couples TRBV5-1 to TRBJ1-2; TRBD1 matches 8 bases. V lost 5 bases to trimming and J lost 3 bases; unmatched junction nucleotides: 6. This CDR3 comprises 14 residues. Germline CDR1 SGHRS, CDR2 YFSETQ. DNA of the CDR3: TGCGCCAGCAGACCTCAGGGGGCGGACTATGGCTACACCTTC. This translates into CASRPQGADYGYTF. The full variable domain, completed using reference TRBV5-1 and TRBJ1-2, is KAGVTQTPRYLIKTRGQQVTLSCSPISGHRSVSWYQQTPGQGLQFLFEYFSETQRNKGNFPGRFSGRQFSNSRSEMNVSTLELGDSALYLCASRPQGADYGYTFGSGTRLTVV.

J is TRBJ2-3 and V is TRBV7-9; TRBD2 matches at 14 bases. The CDR3 has 16 amino acids. The germline CDR1 and CDR2 sequences are SEHNR and FQNEAQ (reference sequence). V lost 3 bases and J lost 5; bases outside the gene matches: 4. As DNA, the CDR3 is TGTGCCAGCAGCTTGGGACTAGCGGGGGAGGGAGATACGCAGTATTTT. Its protein is CASSLGLAGEGDTQYF. The full variable domain, completed using reference TRBV7-9 and TRBJ2-3, is DTGVSQNPRHKITKRGQNVTFRCDPISEHNRLYWYRQTLGQGPEFLTYFQNEAQLEKSRLLSDRFSAERPKGSFSTLEIQRTEQGDSAMYLCASSLGLAGEGDTQYFGPGTRLTVL.

This clone was counted between two and nine times. The rearrangement joins TRBV7-9 to TRBJ1-1; D is unresolved. The germline gives CDR1 SEHNR, CDR2 FQNEAQ (reference sequence). The CDR3 is 13 residues long. V was shortened by 5 bases and J by 5 bases, with 12 bases between the two germline ends. CDR3 residues: CASSPERRTEAFF. The DNA for the CDR3 is TGTGCCAGCAGCCCTGAAAGGAGGACTGAAGCTTTCTTT.